This T cell receptor (beta chain) was sequenced during a study of early T cells in non-severe SARS-CoV-2 infection. Study-wide results and limits: VDJdb matching, biased toward anti-spike CD8 responses, missed private and CD4 specificities.

Germline loops: CDR1 SNHLY, CDR2 FYNNEI. Losses at the gene ends were 6 bases for V and 5 bases for J; bases not matched to a gene: 6. The CDR3 length is 14 residues. Individual cDNA molecules each received unique molecular identifiers attached to them. TCRdb re-called the 5' RACE reads with MiXCR, one entry per CDR3 protein. Found here are fewer than 60,000 distinct CDR3 sequences, around 10% of them singletons; the top ten hold approximately 13%. This clonotype has more than one count but fewer than ten. What it recognizes is unknown. The TCR was taken from an adult who was a healthcare worker with PCR-confirmed SARS-CoV-2 infection or an uninfected control (not recorded which). V usage is TRBV2 and J usage is TRBJ1-4; 7 bases are a match to TRBD1. Sequencing was performed on whole blood. DNA for the CDR3: TGTGCCAGCAGGAGGGACAGCTCGAATGAAAAACTGTTTTTT. Its protein is CASRRDSSNEKLFF.